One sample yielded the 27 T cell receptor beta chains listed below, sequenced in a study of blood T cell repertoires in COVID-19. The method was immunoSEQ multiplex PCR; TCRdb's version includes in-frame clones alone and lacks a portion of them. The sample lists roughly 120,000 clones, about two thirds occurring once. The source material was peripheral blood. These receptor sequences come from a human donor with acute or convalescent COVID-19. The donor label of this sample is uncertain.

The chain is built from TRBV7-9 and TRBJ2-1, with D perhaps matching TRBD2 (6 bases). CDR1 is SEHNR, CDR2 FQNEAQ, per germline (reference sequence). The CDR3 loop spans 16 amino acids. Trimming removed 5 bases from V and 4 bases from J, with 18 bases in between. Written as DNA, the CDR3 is TGTGCCAGCAGCCATTTCCGGGACTCACGATACAATGAGCAGTTCTTC. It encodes CASSHFRDSRYNEQFF.

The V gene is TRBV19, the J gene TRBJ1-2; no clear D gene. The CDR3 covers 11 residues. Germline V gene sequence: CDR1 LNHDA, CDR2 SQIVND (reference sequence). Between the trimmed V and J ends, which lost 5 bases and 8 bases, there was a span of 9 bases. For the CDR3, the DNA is TGTGCCAGTAGTGATGAGAGGGGCTACACCTTC. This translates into CASSDERGYTF.

As DNA, the CDR3 is TGTGCCAGCAGCCAAGTTAGTCAGACAAATGGCTACACCTTC. Translated: CASSQVSQTNGYTF. The chain carries TRBV3-1 (or the pseudogene TRBV3-2) and TRBJ1-2, with unresolved D. Germline CDR1 LGHDT, CDR2 YNNKEL (reference sequence). The CDR3 is made up of 14 amino acids. V was trimmed by 1 base and J by 6 bases, leaving 12 bases between them.

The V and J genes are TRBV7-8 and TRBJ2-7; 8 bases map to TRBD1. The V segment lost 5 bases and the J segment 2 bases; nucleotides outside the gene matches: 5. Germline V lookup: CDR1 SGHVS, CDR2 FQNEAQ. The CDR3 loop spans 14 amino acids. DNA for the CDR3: TGTGCCAGCAGCCCTCAGACAGGGGCCTACGAGCAGTACGTC. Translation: CASSPQTGAYEQYV.

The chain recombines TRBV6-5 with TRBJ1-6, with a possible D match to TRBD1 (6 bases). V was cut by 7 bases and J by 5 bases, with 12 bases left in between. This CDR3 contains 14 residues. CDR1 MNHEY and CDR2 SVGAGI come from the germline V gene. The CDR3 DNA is TGTGCCAGCACCGGGGACAAAAATAATTCACCCCTCCACTTT. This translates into CASTGDKNNSPLHF.

CDR3 bases: TGTGCCTGGAGTCTCAGGACTAGCGGGGGGCGGGAGACCCAGTACTTC. Translation: CAWSLRTSGGRETQYF. This chain links TRBV30 with TRBJ2-5; 14 bases fit TRBD2. V lost 2 bases to trimming and J lost 5 bases; unmatched junction nucleotides: 7. CDR3 size: 16 residues. The germline gives CDR1 GTSNPN, CDR2 SVGIG (reference sequence).

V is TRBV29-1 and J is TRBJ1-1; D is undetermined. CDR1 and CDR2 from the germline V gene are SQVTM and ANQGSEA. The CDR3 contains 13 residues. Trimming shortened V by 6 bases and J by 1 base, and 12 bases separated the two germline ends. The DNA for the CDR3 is TGCAGCGTGAAGGCAGGATCGAACACTGAAGCTTTCTTT. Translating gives CSVKAGSNTEAFF.

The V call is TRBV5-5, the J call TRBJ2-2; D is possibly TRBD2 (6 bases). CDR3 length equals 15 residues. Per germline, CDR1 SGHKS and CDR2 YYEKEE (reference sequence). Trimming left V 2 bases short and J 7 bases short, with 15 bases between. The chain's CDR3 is CASSFLEGGDGELFF. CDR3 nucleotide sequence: TGTGCCAGCAGCTTTTTGGAGGGTGGCGACGGGGAGCTGTTTTTT.

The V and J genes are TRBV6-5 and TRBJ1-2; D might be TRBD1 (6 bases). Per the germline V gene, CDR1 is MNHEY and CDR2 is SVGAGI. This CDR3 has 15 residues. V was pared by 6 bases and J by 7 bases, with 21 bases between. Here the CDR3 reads CASRTRTALRGGYTF. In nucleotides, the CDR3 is TGTGCCAGCAGAACGAGGACAGCTCTGAGGGGTGGCTACACCTTC.

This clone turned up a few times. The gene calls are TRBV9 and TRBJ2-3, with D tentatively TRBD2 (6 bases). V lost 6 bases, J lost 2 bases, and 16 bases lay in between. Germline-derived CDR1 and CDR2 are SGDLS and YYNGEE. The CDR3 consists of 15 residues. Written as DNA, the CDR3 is TGTGCCAGCAACTCCGGGGGTGGATACACAGATACGCAGTATTTT. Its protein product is CASNSGGGYTDTQYF.

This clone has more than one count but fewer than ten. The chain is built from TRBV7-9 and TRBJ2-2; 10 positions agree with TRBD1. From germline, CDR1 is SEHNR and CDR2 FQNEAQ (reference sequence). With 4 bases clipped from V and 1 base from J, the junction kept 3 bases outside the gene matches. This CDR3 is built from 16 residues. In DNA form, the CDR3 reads TGTGCCAGCAGCTCCAGGGACAGGGGGAACACCGGGGAGCTGTTTTTT. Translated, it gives CASSSRDRGNTGELFF.

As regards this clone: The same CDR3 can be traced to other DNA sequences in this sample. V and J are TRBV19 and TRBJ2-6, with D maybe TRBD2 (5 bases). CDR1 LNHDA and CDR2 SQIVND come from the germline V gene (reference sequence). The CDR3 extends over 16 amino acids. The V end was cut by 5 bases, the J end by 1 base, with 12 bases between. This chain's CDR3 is CASSPGLSSGANVLTF. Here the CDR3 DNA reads TGTGCCAGTAGTCCCGGACTGTCTTCTGGGGCCAACGTCCTGACTTTC.

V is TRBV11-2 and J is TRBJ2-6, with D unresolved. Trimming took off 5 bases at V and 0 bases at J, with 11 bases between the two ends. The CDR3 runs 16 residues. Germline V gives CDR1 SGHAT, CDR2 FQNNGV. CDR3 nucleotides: TGTGCCAGCAGCGGAAACAGTAACTCTGGGGCCAACGTCCTGACTTTC. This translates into CASSGNSNSGANVLTF.

CDR3 DNA: TGCGCCAGCAGCTTGGACCCTCTGGCAGGCCGCCCGTCGCATTTT. Translating it yields CASSLDPLAGRPSHF. The V call is TRBV5-1, the J call TRBJ1-5; no clear D gene. The CDR3 extends over 15 amino acids. CDR1 and CDR2 (germline): SGHRS, YFSETQ. Trimming removed 0 bases at V and 15 bases at J, with 22 bases between.

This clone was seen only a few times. The CDR3 here is CAWSWRQNYGYTF. The CDR3 nucleotides are TGTGCCTGGAGTTGGCGACAGAACTATGGCTACACCTTC. V gene TRBV30 combines with J gene TRBJ1-2; D may be TRBD1 (5 bases). The germline gives CDR1 GTSNPN, CDR2 SVGIG (reference sequence). Trimming removed 2 bases from V and 2 bases from J, with 9 bases in between. CDR3 size: 13 residues.

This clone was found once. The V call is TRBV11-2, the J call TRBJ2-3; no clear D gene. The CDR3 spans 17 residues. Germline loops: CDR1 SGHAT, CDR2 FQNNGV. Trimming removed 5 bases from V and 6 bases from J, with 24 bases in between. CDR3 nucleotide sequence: TGTGCCAGCAGCCATTACGTCAGCTCTAGTTTCCTTGATACGCAGTATTTT. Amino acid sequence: CASSHYVSSSFLDTQYF.

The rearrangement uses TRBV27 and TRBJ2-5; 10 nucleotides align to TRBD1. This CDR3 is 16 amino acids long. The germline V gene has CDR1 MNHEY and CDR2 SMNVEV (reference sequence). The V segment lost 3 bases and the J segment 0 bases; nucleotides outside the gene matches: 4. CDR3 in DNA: TGTGCCAGCAGTTTTCCCGGGACAGGGGACCAAGAGACCCAGTACTTC. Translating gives CASSFPGTGDQETQYF.

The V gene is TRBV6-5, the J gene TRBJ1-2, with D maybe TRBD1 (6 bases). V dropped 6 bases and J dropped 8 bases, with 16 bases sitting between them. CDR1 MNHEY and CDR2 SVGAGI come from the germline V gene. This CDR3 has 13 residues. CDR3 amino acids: CASRVPGGGGYTF. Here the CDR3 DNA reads TGTGCCAGCAGAGTACCCGGTGGGGGCGGCTACACCTTC.

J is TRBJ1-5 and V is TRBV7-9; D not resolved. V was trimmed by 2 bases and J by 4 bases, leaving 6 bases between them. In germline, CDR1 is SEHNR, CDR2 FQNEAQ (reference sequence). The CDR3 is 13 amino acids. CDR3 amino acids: CASSLSGNQPQHF. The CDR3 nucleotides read TGTGCCAGCAGCTTAAGCGGGAATCAGCCCCAGCATTTT.

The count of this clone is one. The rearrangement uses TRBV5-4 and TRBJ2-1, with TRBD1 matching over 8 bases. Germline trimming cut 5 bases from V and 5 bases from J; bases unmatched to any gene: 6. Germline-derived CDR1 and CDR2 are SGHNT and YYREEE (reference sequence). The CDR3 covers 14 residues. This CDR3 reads CASSSKQGDNEQFF. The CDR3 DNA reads TGTGCCAGCAGTTCTAAACAGGGGGACAATGAGCAGTTCTTC. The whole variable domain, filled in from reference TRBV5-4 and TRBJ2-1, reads ETGVTQSPTHLIKTRGQQVTLRCSSQSGHNTVSWYQQALGQGPQFIFQYYREEENGRGNFPPRFSGLQFPNYSSELNVNALELDDSALYLCASSSKQGDNEQFFGPGTRLTVL.

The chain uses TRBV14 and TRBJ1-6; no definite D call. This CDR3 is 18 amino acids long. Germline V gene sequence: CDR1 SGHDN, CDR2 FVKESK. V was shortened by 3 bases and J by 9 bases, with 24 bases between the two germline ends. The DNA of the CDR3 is TGTGCCAGCAGCCAGTTATTCTCCGGTCCCCCTGCTTCTTCACCCCTCCACTTT. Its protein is CASSQLFSGPPASSPLHF.

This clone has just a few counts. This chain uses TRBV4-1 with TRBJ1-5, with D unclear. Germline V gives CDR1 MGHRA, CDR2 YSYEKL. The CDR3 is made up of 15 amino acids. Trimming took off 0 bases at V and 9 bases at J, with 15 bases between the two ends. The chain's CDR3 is CASSQDERRGRPQHF. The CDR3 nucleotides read TGCGCCAGCAGCCAAGATGAACGGAGAGGTCGGCCCCAGCATTTT.

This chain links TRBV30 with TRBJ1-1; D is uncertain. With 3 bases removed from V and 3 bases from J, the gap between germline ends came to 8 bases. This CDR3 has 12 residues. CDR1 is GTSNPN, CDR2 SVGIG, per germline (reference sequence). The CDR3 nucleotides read TGTGCCTGGAGATCTCGCGACACTGAAGCTTTCTTT. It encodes CAWRSRDTEAFF.

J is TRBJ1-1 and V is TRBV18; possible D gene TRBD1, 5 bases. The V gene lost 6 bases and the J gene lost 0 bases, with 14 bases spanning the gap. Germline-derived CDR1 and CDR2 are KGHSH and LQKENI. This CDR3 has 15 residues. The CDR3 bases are TGTGCCAGCTCTAGGAATACAGGCCTGAACACTGAAGCTTTCTTT. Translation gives CASSRNTGLNTEAFF.

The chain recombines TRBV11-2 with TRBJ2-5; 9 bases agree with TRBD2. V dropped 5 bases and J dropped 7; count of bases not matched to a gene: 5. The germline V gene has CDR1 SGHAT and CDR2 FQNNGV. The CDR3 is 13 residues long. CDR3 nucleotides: TGTGCCAGCAGCCCGCTAGCGGGGCGGACCCAGTACTTC. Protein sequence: CASSPLAGRTQYF. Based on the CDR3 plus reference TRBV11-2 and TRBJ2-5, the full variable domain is EAGVAQSPRYKIIEKRQSVAFWCNPISGHATLYWYQQILGQGPKLLIQFQNNGVVDDSQLPKDRFSAERLKGVDSTLKIQPAKLEDSAVYLCASSPLAGRTQYFGPGTRLLVL.

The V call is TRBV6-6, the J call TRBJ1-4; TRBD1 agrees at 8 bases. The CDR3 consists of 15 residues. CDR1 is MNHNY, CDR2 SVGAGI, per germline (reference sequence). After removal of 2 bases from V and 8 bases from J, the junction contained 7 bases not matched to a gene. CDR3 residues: CASSYGDRIREKLFF. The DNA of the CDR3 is TGTGCCAGCAGTTACGGGGACAGGATAAGGGAAAAACTGTTTTTT.

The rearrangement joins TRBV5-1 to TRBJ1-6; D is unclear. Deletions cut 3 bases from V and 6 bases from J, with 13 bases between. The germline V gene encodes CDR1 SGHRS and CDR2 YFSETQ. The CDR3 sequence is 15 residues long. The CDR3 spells CASSWRDASNSPLHF. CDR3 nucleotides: TGCGCCAGCAGCTGGAGGGATGCAAGTAATTCACCCCTCCACTTT.